The entry below gives a single T cell receptor (beta chain) sequence along with its context. The sample originates from a study of CD8 T cells in Susac syndrome. RNA in amounts of roughly 0.5 to 1 ug was reverse transcribed with random hexamers. From the immunoSEQ multiplex PCR reads, TCRdb called clonotypes with MiXCR, one entry per CDR3 protein. The sample lists approximately 87,000 distinct CDR3 sequences; approximately 96% were seen once. V lost 5 bases and J lost 8; bases outside the gene matches: 2. CDR1 is LNHNV and CDR2 is YYDKDF in the germline V gene (reference sequence). The CDR3 runs 13 residues.

The sequence was collected from a human donor with Susac syndrome. The chain has TRBV15 and TRBJ2-1; TRBD1 matches at 11 bases. Material: CD8+ T cells from PBMCs. This CDR3 reads CATSGQGADEQFF. CDR3 DNA: TGTGCCACCAGCGGACAGGGGGCCGATGAGCAGTTCTTC.